These 2 T cell receptor beta chains came from one sample sequenced in a study of shared clonotypes between healthy human individuals. Sequencing used immunoSEQ multiplex PCR; TCRdb keeps in-frame clones, though not all of them. The sample consists of more than 550,000 clones, roughly 72% of them appearing once. Sequenced sample: memory CD4+ T cells sorted from blood. Subset: CD45RA-negative fraction. These receptor sequences come from a woman aged 25 to 39 in good health.

This CDR3 is CASSFWENTEAFF. The CDR3, as DNA: TGTGCCAGCAGTTTTTGGGAGAACACTGAAGCTTTCTTT. V gene TRBV27 combines with J gene TRBJ1-1; D gene ambiguous. Germline V CDR1 and CDR2: MNHEY, SMNVEV (reference sequence). The CDR3 is 13 residues long. Between the trimmed V and J ends, which lost 3 bases and 1 base, there was a span of 6 bases.

This chain uses TRBV14 with TRBJ2-3; 7 bases agree with TRBD2. CDR1 is SGHDN and CDR2 is FVKESK in the germline V gene. With 1 base clipped from V and 4 bases from J, the junction kept 8 bases outside the gene matches. The CDR3 is 16 residues long. The CDR3 DNA reads TGTGCCAGCAGCCAAGGAACGGGAGGCGGGTCAGATACGCAGTATTTT. Residues: CASSQGTGGGSDTQYF.